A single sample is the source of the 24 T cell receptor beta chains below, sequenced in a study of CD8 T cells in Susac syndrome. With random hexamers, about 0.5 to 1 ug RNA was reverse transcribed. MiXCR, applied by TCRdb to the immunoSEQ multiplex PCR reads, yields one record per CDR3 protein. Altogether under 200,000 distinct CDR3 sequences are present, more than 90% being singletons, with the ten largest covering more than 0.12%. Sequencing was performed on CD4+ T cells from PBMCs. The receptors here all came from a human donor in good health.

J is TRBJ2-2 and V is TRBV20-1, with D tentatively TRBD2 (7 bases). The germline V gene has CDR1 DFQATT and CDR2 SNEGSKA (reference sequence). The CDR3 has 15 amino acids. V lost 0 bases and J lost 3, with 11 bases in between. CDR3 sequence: CSAREGGQYTGELFF. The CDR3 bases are TGCAGTGCTAGAGAGGGGGGGCAGTACACCGGGGAGCTGTTTTTT.

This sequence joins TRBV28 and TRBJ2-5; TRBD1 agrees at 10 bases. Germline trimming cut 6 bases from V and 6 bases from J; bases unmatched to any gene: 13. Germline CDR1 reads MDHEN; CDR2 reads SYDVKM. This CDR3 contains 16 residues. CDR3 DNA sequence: TGTGCCAGCAGCCCGACCCACCCGGACAGGGGGAAGACCCAGTACTTC. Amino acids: CASSPTHPDRGKTQYF.

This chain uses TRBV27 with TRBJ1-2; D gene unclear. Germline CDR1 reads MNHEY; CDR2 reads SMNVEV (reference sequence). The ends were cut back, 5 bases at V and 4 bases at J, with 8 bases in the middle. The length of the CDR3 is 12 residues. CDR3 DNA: TGTGCCAGCAGTATAAACACCTATGGCTACACCTTC. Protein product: CASSINTYGYTF.

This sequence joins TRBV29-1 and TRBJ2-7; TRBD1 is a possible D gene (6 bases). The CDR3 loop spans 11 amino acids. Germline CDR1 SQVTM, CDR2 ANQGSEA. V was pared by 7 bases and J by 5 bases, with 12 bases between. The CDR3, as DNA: TGCAGCGCAGGACAGACTAACGAGCAGTACTTC. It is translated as CSAGQTNEQYF.

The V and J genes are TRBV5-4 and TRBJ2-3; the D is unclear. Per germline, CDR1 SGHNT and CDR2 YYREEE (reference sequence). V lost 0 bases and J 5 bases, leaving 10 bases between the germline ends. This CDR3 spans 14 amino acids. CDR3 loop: CASSLELGGDTQYF. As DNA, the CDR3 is TGTGCCAGCAGCTTGGAGCTGGGCGGAGATACGCAGTATTTT.

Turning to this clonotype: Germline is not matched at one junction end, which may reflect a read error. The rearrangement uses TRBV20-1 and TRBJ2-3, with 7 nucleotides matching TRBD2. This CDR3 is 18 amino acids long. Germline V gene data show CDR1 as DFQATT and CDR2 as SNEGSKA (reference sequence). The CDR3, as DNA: TGCAGTGCCAGAGGGCCAACGGCTGAGCGGGGCACCACAGATACGCAGTATTTT. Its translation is CSARGPTAERGTTDTQYF.

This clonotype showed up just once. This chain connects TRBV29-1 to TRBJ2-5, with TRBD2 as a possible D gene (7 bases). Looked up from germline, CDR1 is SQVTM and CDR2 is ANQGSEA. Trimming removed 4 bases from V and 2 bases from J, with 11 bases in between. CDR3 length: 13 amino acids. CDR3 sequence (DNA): TGCAGCGTTGCTCGGGGGGCTCAAGAGACCCAGTACTTC. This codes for CSVARGAQETQYF.

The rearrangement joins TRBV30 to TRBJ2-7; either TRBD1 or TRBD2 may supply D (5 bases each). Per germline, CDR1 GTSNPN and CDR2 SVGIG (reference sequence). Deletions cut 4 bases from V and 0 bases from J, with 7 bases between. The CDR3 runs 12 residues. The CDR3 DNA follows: TGTGCCTGGACAGGGAGCTCCTACGAGCAGTACTTC. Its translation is CAWTGSSYEQYF. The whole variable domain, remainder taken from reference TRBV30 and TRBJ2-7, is SQTIHQWPATLVQPVGSPLSLECTVEGTSNPNLYWYRQAAGRGLQLLFYSVGIGQISSEVPQNLSASRPQDRQFILSSKKLLLSDSGFYLCAWTGSSYEQYFGPGTRLTVT.

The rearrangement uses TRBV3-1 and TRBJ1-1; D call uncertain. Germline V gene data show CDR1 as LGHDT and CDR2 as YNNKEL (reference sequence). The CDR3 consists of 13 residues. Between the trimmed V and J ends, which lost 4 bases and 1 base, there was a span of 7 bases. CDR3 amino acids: CASSRGANTEAFF. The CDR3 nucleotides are TGTGCCAGCAGCCGTGGCGCGAACACTGAAGCTTTCTTT.

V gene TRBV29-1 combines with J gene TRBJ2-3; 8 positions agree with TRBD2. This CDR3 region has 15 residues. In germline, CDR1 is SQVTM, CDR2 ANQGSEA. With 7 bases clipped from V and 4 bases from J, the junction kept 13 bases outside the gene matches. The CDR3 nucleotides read TGCAGCGGCCGACTAGGGGCGGGGGGCGCAGATACGCAGTATTTT. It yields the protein CSGRLGAGGADTQYF.

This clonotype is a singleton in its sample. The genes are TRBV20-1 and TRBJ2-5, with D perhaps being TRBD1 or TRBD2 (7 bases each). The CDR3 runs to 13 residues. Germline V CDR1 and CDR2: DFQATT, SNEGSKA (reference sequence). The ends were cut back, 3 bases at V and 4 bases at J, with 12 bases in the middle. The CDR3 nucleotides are TGCAGTGCTAGTTCAGGGGGGGCAGAGACCCAGTACTTC. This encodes CSASSGGAETQYF.

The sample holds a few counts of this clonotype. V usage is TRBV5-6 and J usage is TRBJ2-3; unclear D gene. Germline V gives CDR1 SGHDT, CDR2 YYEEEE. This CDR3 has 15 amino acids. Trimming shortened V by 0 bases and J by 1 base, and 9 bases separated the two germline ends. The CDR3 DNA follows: TGTGCCAGCAGCTTGGCCCTGGCGGGCACAGATACGCAGTATTTT. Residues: CASSLALAGTDTQYF. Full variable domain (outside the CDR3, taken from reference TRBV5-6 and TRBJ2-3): DAGVTQSPTHLIKTRGQQVTLRCSPKSGHDTVSWYQQALGQGPQFIFQYYEEEERQRGNFPDRFSGHQFPNYSSELNVNALLLGDSALYLCASSLALAGTDTQYFGPGTRLTVL.

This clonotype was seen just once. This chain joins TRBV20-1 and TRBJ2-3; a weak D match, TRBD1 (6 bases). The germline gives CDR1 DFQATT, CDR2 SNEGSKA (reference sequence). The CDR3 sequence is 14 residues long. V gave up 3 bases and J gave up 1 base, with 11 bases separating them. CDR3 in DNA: TGCAGTGCTAGGGGGGCAATACGCACAGATACGCAGTATTTT. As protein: CSARGAIRTDTQYF.

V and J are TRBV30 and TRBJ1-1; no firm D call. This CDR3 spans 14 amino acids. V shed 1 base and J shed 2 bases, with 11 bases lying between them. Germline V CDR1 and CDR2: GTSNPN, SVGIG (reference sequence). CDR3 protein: CAWSATRHNTEAFF. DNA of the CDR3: TGTGCCTGGAGTGCCACACGGCATAACACTGAAGCTTTCTTT.

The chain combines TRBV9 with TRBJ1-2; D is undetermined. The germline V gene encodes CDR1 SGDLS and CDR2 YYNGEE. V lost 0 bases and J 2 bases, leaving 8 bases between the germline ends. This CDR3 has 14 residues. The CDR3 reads CASSVGPENYGYTF. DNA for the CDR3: TGTGCCAGCAGCGTAGGACCGGAGAACTATGGCTACACCTTC.

CDR3 in amino acids: CASSTQAQNSPLHF. The CDR3 region has the DNA TGTGCCAGCAGCACCCAAGCCCAAAATTCACCCCTCCACTTT. The rearrangement links TRBV9 to TRBJ1-6; no clear D gene. Germline V gene data show CDR1 as SGDLS and CDR2 as YYNGEE. The CDR3 loop spans 14 amino acids. Trimming pared 4 bases from V and 7 bases from J, leaving 12 bases between. Full variable domain (rest looked up from reference TRBV9 and TRBJ1-6): DSGVTQTPKHLITATGQRVTLRCSPRSGDLSVYWYQQSLDQGLQFLIQYYNGEERAKGNILERFSAQQFPDLHSELNLSSLELGDSALYFCASSTQAQNSPLHFGNGTRLTVT.

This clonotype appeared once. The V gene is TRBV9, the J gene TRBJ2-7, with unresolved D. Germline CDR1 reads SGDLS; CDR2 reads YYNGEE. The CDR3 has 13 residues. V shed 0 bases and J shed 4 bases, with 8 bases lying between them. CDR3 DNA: TGTGCCAGCAGCGTAGCCCCGGGTTACGAGCAGTACTTC. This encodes CASSVAPGYEQYF.

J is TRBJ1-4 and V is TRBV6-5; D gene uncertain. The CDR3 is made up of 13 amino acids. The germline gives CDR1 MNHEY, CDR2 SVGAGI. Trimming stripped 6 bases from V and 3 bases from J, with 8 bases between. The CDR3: CASRGSSNEKLFF. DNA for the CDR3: TGTGCCAGCAGGGGGTCGTCTAATGAAAAACTGTTTTTT.

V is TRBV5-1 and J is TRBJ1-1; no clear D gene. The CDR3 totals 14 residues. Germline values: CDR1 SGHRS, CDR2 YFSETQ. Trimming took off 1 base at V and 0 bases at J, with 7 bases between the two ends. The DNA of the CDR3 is TGCGCCAGCAGCTTGTTGGACCTGAACACTGAAGCTTTCTTT. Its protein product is CASSLLDLNTEAFF.

This chain's CDR3 is CSARVPRGNTEAFF. Here the CDR3 DNA reads TGCAGTGCTAGAGTCCCCAGGGGGAACACTGAAGCTTTCTTT. The chain employs TRBV20-1 and TRBJ1-1; D may be TRBD1 (6 bases). Trimming removed 1 base from V and 1 base from J, with 10 bases in between. Germline-derived CDR1 and CDR2 are DFQATT and SNEGSKA (reference sequence). The CDR3 covers 14 residues.

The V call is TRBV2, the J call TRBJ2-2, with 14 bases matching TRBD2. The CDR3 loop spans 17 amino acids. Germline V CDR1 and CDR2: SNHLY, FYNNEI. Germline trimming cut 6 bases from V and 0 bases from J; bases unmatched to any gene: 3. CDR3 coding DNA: TGTGCCAGCAGCGGACTAGCGGGGGGATCGAACACCGGGGAGCTGTTTTTT. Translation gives CASSGLAGGSNTGELFF.

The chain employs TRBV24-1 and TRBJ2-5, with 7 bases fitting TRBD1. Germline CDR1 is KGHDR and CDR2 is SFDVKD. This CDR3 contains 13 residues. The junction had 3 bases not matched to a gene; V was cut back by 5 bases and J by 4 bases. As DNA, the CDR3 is TGTGCCACCAGTGGTCCAGGGGGAGAGACCCAGTACTTC. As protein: CATSGPGGETQYF.

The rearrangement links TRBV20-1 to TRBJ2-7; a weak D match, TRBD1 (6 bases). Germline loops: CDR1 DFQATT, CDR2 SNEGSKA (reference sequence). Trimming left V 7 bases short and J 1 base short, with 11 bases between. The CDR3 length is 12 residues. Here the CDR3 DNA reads TGCAGTGGGGGGACACGTTCCTACGAGCAGTACTTC. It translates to CSGGTRSYEQYF.

The chain's CDR3 is CASSSQGSGHGYTF. The CDR3 nucleotides read TGTGCCAGCAGCTCCCAGGGGTCTGGGCATGGCTACACCTTC. V gene TRBV11-2 combines with J gene TRBJ1-2, with TRBD1 as a possible D gene (6 bases). The germline V gene encodes CDR1 SGHAT and CDR2 FQNNGV. This CDR3 spans 14 amino acids. V was trimmed by 4 bases and J by 6 bases, leaving 15 bases between them.